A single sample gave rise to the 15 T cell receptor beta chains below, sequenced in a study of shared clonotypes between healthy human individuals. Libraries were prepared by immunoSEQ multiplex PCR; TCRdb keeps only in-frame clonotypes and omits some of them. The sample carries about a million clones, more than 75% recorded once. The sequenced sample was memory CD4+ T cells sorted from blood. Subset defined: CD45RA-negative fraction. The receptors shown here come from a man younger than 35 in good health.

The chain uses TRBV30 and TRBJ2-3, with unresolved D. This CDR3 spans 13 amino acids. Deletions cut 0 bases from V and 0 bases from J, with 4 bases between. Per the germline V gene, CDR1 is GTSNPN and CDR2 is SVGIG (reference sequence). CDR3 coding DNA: TGTGCCTGGAGTGTATTTAGCACAGATACGCAGTATTTT. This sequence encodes CAWSVFSTDTQYF.

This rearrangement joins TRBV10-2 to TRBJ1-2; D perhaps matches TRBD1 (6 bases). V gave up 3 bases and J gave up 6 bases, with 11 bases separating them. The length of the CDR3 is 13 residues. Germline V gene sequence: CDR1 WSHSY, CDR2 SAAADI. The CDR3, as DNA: TGCGCCAGCAGTGAAAGGGGGGCGGATGGCTACACCTTC. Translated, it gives CASSERGADGYTF.

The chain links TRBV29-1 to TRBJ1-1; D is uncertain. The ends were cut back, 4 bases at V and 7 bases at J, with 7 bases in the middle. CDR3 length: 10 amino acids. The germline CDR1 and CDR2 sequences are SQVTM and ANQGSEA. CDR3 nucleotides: TGCAGCGTTGCACACATTGAAGCTTTCTTT. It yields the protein CSVAHIEAFF. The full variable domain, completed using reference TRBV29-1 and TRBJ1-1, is SAVISQKPSRDICQRGTSLTIQCQVDSQVTMMFWYRQQPGQSLTLIATANQGSEATYESGFVIDKFPISRPNLTFSTLTVSNMSPEDSSIYLCSVAHIEAFFGQGTRLTVV.

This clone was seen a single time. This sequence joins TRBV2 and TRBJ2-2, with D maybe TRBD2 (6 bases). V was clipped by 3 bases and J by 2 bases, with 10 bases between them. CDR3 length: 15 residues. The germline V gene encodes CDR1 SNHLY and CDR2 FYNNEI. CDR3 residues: CASSERGRNTGELFF. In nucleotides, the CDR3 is TGTGCCAGCAGTGAGCGGGGACGAAACACCGGGGAGCTGTTTTTT.

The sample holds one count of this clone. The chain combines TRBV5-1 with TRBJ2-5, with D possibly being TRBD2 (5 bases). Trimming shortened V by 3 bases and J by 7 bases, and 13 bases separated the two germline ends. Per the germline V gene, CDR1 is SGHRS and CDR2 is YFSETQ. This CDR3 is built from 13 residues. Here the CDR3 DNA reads TGCGCCAGCAGCTCCGAGCTTCGGGGGACCCAGTACTTC. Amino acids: CASSSELRGTQYF.

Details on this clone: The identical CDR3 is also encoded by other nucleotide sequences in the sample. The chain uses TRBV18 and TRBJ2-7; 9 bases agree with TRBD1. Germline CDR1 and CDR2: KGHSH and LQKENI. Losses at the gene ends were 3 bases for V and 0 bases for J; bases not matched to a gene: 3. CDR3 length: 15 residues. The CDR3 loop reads CASSPGTGPSYEQYF. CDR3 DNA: TGTGCCAGCTCACCGGGGACAGGGCCCTCCTACGAGCAGTACTTC.

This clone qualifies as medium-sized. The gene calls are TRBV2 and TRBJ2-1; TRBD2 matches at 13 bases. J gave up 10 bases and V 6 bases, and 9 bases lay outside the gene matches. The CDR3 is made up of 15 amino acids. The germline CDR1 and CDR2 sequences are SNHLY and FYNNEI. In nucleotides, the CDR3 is TGTGCCAGCAGACCCGGGACTAGCGGGGTAGAAGAGCAGTTCTTC. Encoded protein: CASRPGTSGVEEQFF.

The CDR3 sequence is CASSPLSTEAFF. Written as DNA, the CDR3 is TGTGCCAGCTCACCACTATCCACTGAAGCTTTCTTT. The chain carries TRBV18 and TRBJ1-1; no clear D gene. Germline lookup yields CDR1 KGHSH and CDR2 LQKENI. CDR3 length: 12 residues. The V end was cut by 1 base, the J end by 4 bases, with 4 bases between.

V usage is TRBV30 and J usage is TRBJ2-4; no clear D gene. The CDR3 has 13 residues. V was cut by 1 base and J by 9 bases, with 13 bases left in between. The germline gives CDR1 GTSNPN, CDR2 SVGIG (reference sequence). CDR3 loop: CAWSAWSSGIQYF. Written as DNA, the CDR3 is TGTGCCTGGAGTGCCTGGTCCTCGGGCATTCAGTACTTC.

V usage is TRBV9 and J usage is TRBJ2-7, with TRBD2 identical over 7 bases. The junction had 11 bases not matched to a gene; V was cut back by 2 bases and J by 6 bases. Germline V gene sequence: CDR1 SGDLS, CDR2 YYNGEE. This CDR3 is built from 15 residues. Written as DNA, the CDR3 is TGTGCCAGCAGCGTTTTGGCGGGAGAGGTTGGCGAGCAGTACTTC. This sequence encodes CASSVLAGEVGEQYF.

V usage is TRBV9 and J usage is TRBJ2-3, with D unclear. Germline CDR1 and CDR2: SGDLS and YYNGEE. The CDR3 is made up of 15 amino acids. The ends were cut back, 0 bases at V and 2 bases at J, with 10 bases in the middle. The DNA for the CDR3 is TGTGCCAGCAGCGTAGCCGGCAGCAACACAGATACGCAGTATTTT. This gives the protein CASSVAGSNTDTQYF.

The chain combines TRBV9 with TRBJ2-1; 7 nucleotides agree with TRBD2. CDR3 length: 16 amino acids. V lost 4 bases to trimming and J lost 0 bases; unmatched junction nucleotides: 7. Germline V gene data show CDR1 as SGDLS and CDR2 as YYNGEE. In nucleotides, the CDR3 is TGTGCCAGCAGCCCAGCTAGCGGAAGCTCCTACAATGAGCAGTTCTTC. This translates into CASSPASGSSYNEQFF.

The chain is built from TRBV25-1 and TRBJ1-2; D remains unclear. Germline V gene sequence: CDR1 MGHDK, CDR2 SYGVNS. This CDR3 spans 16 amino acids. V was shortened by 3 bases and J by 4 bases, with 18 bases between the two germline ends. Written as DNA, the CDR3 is TGTGCCAGCAGTGATGGAGGCAGGCCGATGGGCTATGGCTACACCTTC. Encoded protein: CASSDGGRPMGYGYTF.

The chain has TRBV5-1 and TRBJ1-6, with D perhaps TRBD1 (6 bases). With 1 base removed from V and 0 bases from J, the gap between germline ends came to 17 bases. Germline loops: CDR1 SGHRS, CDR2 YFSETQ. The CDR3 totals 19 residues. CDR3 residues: CASSLTQQGISSYNSPLHF. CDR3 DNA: TGCGCCAGCAGCTTGACCCAACAGGGAATCAGCTCCTATAATTCACCCCTCCACTTT.

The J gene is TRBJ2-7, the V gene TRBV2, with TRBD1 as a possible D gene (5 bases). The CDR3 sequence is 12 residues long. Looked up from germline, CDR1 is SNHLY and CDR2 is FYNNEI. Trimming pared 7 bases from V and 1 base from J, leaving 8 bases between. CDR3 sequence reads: CASNKGSYEQYF. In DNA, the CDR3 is TGTGCCAGCAATAAGGGGTCCTACGAGCAGTACTTC.